This T cell receptor (beta chain) is from a study of cytomegalovirus exposure and HLA in healthy donors. The PCR ran on 60 Vbeta and 13 Jbeta primers. Using immunoSEQ multiplex PCR, the repertoire was profiled, and TCRdb retains in-frame clones only, with some absent. The data contain fewer than 200,000 clones, approximately 80% of them singletons. Germline lookup yields CDR1 SGDLS and CDR2 YYNGEE. This CDR3 spans 16 amino acids. Trimming took off 2 bases at V and 7 bases at J, with 16 bases between the two ends. The TCR was taken from a woman in her 40s in good health and CMV-seropositive. The sequencing input was PBMCs. The V gene is TRBV9, the J gene TRBJ1-6, with a weak D call TRBD1 (5 bases). The CDR3 coding sequence is TGTGCCAGCAGCGTCCGGCAGGACACGCGGAATTCACCCCTCCACTTT. Encoded protein: CASSVRQDTRNSPLHF.